The rows below give T cell receptor beta chains drawn from one sample of a study of blood T cell repertoires in COVID-19. Generated by immunoSEQ multiplex PCR, the TCRdb table keeps only in-frame clones and is missing some. This sample has around 100,000 clones, with around 90% found just once. Sequencing was performed on peripheral blood. Receptors were obtained from a human donor in a cohort sampled during active COVID-19. CDR3s include the opening cysteine and the closing phenylalanine or tryptophan. The D gene is left open where the match is weak. Expanded clones get a size class; other rows say once, few or many, or leave the size out.

D gene,V gene,clone size,J gene,CDR3 DNA,CDR3 protein
-,TRBV5-1,-,TRBJ2-5,TGCGCCAGCAGGCTTCGGGCAGGGTATTTCGAGACCCAGTACTTC,CASRLRAGYFETQYF
-,TRBV5-4,once,TRBJ1-5,TGTGCCAGCAGCTTGGGGCAGGGTCGGAATCAGCCCCAGCATTTT,CASSLGQGRNQPQHF
-,TRBV29-1,-,TRBJ2-1,TGCAGCGTTGCGAGAAACAATGAGCAGTTCTTC,CSVARNNEQFF
-,TRBV4-2,-,TRBJ2-1,TGTGCCAGCAGCCAAGTAGAAGAGCGTAATGAGCAGTTCTTC,CASSQVEERNEQFF
-,TRBV7-2,-,TRBJ2-7,TGTGCCAGCAGCTCCCAGCAGGGGCGCCCCTACGAGCAGTACTTC,CASSSQQGRPYEQYF
-,TRBV30,-,TRBJ1-5,TGTGCCTGGAGCGGACTGGGGGGGCAGCCCCAGCATTTT,CAWSGLGGQPQHF
-,TRBV5-1,-,TRBJ2-7,TGCGCCAGCAGCTTGGGCAGGGCCTCCTACGAGCAGTACTTC,CASSLGRASYEQYF
-,TRBV7-9,-,TRBJ1-4,TGTGCCAGCAGCTTCCGACAGTTAAATGAAAAACTGTTTTTT,CASSFRQLNEKLFF
-,TRBV24-1,-,TRBJ2-3,TGTGCCACCAGTGCAACAGAGTTAAGCACAGATACGCAGTATTTT,CATSATELSTDTQYF
-,TRBV5-1,-,TRBJ2-3,TGCGCCAGCAGCTTGGACATTAGCACAGATACGCAGTATTTT,CASSLDISTDTQYF
-,TRBV27,-,TRBJ2-5,TGTGCCAGCCACCAGTATTCGGAGACCCAGTACTTC,CASHQYSETQYF
TRBD2,TRBV20-1,-,TRBJ2-3,TGCAGTGCTAGTGGACTAGCGGGAGTGGTGGGTACGCAGTATTTT,CSASGLAGVVGTQYF
TRBD2,TRBV5-1,-,TRBJ2-1,TGCGCCAGCAGCCCCGGACTAGCGGTACCGTACAATGAGCAGTTCTTC,CASSPGLAVPYNEQFF
TRBD1,TRBV9,-,TRBJ1-2,TGTGCCAGCAGCGGAGACAGGGACTCCTATGGCTACACCTTC,CASSGDRDSYGYTF